These 9 T cell receptor beta chains were all obtained from the same sample, sequenced in a study of beta chain features in type 1 diabetes. The isolated RNA, all of it, was reverse transcribed, so expressed TCRB transcripts were what got sequenced. Here immunoSEQ multiplex PCR was the method, and the copy in TCRdb shows in-frame clones only, minus some. The sample consists of 150,000 or so clones, about 51% of them appearing once. Sequencing was done on a sample of Tregs from blood. The receptors originated from a man aged 18 to 30 in good health.

This clone occurred a few times. The chain employs TRBV9 and TRBJ2-1, with TRBD2 matching over 13 bases. The ends lost 4 bases at V and 7 bases at J; junction bases unmatched: 8. This CDR3 comprises 16 residues. The germline CDR1 and CDR2 sequences are SGDLS and YYNGEE. CDR3 coding DNA: TGTGCCAGCAGCCCCAGACTAGCGGGAGGTAGAAATGAGCAGTTCTTC. It is translated as CASSPRLAGGRNEQFF. Combining the CDR3 with reference TRBV9 and TRBJ2-1 gives the whole variable domain DSGVTQTPKHLITATGQRVTLRCSPRSGDLSVYWYQQSLDQGLQFLIQYYNGEERAKGNILERFSAQQFPDLHSELNLSSLELGDSALYFCASSPRLAGGRNEQFFGPGTRLTVL.

The chain carries TRBV25-1 and TRBJ2-6, with D possibly matching TRBD2 (6 bases). V lost 7 bases, J lost 0 bases, and 13 bases lay in between. Per the germline V gene, CDR1 is MGHDK and CDR2 is SYGVNS. This CDR3 has 16 residues. DNA for the CDR3: TGTGCCAGCACTCGGGAGAGTCCCTCTGGGGCCAACGTCCTGACTTTC. It specifies CASTRESPSGANVLTF.

This clone has more than one count but fewer than ten. The chain links TRBV6-5 to TRBJ2-4, with a weak D call TRBD1 (6 bases). V dropped 8 bases and J dropped 6 bases, with 17 bases sitting between them. The CDR3 totals 14 residues. Germline CDR1 and CDR2: MNHEY and SVGAGI. In DNA, the CDR3 is TGTGCCAGCTACCCGAAGGCAGGGGCAAACATTCAGTACTTC. Translating gives CASYPKAGANIQYF.

J is TRBJ1-1 and V is TRBV7-2, with D unclear. CDR3 length: 14 residues. The V end was cut by 1 base, the J end by 6 bases, with 12 bases between. The germline CDR1 and CDR2 sequences are SGHTA and FQGNSA. CDR3 sequence reads: CASSLVRSASEAFF. CDR3 coding DNA: TGTGCCAGCAGCTTAGTGCGGAGTGCTTCTGAAGCTTTCTTT.

This chain connects TRBV7-7 to TRBJ2-5; 11 bases line up with TRBD1. The V and J ends lost 7 bases and 2 bases, in that order; junction bases with no gene match: 6. CDR1 and CDR2 (germline): SSHAT, FNYEAQ (reference sequence). This CDR3 is 15 amino acids long. In DNA, the CDR3 is TGTGCCAGCACCACATGGGACAGGGGGCAAGAGACCCAGTACTTC. It specifies CASTTWDRGQETQYF.

This clone was observed a handful of times. V usage is TRBV7-2 and J usage is TRBJ2-7; no reliable D call. The CDR3 length is 14 residues. Germline V gives CDR1 SGHTA, CDR2 FQGNSA. V lost 3 bases and J 0 bases, leaving 9 bases between the germline ends. The CDR3 region has the DNA TGTGCCAGCAGCTTTCAGCGCCACTCCTACGAGCAGTACTTC. It yields the protein CASSFQRHSYEQYF. The variable domain in full, with the rest retrieved from reference TRBV7-2 and TRBJ2-7, is GAGVSQSPSNKVTEKGKDVELRCDPISGHTALYWYRQSLGQGLEFLIYFQGNSAPDKSGLPSDRFSAERTGGSVSTLTIQRTQQEDSAVYLCASSFQRHSYEQYFGPGTRLTVT.

This chain joins TRBV7-9 and TRBJ2-1; weak D call: TRBD2 (6 bases). V lost 5 bases and J 10 bases, leaving 24 bases between the germline ends. Germline V lookup: CDR1 SEHNR, CDR2 FQNEAQ (reference sequence). The CDR3 runs to 16 residues. For the CDR3, the DNA is TGTGCCAGCAGCCTAACGGGTCTAGCGTTATGGGGGGAGCAGTTCTTC. Translated, it gives CASSLTGLALWGEQFF.

The chain employs TRBV2 and TRBJ2-2; D uncertain. Per the germline V gene, CDR1 is SNHLY and CDR2 is FYNNEI. The V gene lost 2 bases and the J gene lost 5 bases, with 6 bases spanning the gap. CDR3 size: 13 residues. CDR3 DNA sequence: TGTGCCAGCAGTGAACTCGAGACCGGGGAGCTGTTTTTT. Amino acid sequence: CASSELETGELFF.

This clone was detected a few times. The chain joins TRBV19 to TRBJ1-1; the match to TRBD1 covers 7 bases. J was trimmed by 5 bases and V by 4 bases; bases with no gene match: 7. The CDR3 sequence is 14 residues long. The germline V gene has CDR1 LNHDA and CDR2 SQIVND (reference sequence). CDR3 protein: CASSTTPRGTEAFF. The CDR3 nucleotides are TGTGCCAGTAGTACTACCCCCAGGGGGACTGAAGCTTTCTTT.